This T cell receptor (beta chain) was recorded in a study of identical twins. Study-level findings and limits: Twins shared out-of-frame alpha sequences with excess low generation probability. Insertions were reduced in abundant cord blood beta clonotypes but not in memory repertoires. Models underestimated out-of-frame TCR alpha sharing in monozygotic twins.

This clonotype showed up many times. What it recognizes is unknown. With template switching, a universal primer site was added, and the cDNA carried unique molecular identifiers. TCRdb reanalysed the 5' RACE reads using MiXCR and keeps one entry per CDR3 protein. The sample records about 700,000 distinct CDR3 sequences, around 6.1% being singletons. V was pared by 3 bases and J by 0 bases, with 10 bases between. CDR3 length: 15 residues. The J gene is TRBJ2-3, the V gene TRBV12-3 or TRBV12-4, with D perhaps assigned TRBD1 or TRBD2 (6 bases each). The origin of this receptor is a man aged 18 to 35 in good health. Source material: naive T cells sorted from blood. CDR3 DNA sequence: TGTGCCAGCAGTTTTTGGGGGGCTAGCACAGATACGCAGTATTTT. Protein: CASSFWGASTDTQYF.